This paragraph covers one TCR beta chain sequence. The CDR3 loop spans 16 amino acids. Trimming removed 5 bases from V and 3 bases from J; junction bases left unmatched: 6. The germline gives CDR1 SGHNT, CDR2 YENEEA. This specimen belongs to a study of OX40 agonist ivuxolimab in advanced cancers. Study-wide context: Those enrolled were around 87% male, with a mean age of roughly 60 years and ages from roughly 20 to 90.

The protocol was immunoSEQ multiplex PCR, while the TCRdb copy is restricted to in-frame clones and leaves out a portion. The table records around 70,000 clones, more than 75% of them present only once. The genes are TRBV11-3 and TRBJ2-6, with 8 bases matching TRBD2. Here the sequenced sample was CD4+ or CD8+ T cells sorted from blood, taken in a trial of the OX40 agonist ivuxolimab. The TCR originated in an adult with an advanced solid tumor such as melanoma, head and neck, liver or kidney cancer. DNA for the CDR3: TGTGCCAGCAGCCCGGGAGGGAGACTTGGGGCCAACGTCCTGACTTTC. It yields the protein CASSPGGRLGANVLTF.